Below are 20 T cell receptor beta chains sequenced from a single sample in a study of follicular helper T cells after annual influenza vaccination. The protocol was immunoSEQ multiplex PCR, while the TCRdb copy is restricted to in-frame clones and leaves out a portion. The sample lists fewer than 30,000 clones; approximately 81% were seen once. Time point meaning: 2014-2015 season, pre-vaccination. Sequenced here: CXCR5+ CD38- circulating T follicular helper cells from blood, sampled on the day of influenza vaccination. Subset defined: circulating Tfh, non-naive CD4+CXCR5+PD-1+ (ICOS+CD38+ or ICOS-CD38-). The receptor source for this set is an adult who received the influenza vaccine.

The chain has TRBV10-3 and TRBJ2-3; D is perhaps TRBD2 (6 bases). This CDR3 spans 14 amino acids. Trimming stripped 7 bases from V and 6 bases from J, with 17 bases between. Looked up from germline, CDR1 is ENHRY and CDR2 is SYGVKD. CDR3 DNA: TGTGCCATCACTCCGGGAGATGGAAGGGATACGCAGTATTTT. Its translation: CAITPGDGRDTQYF.

The rearrangement uses TRBV2 and TRBJ2-2, with 7 positions matching TRBD1. The ends lost 6 bases at V and 0 bases at J; junction bases unmatched: 4. Germline CDR1 and CDR2: SNHLY and FYNNEI. This CDR3 contains 15 residues. CDR3 sequence: CASRVGTANTGELFF. DNA of the CDR3: TGTGCCAGCAGGGTCGGGACAGCGAACACCGGGGAGCTGTTTTTT.

The chain combines TRBV10-3 with TRBJ1-2; 7 bases are shared with TRBD1. This CDR3 is built from 13 residues. The ends lost 4 bases at V and 7 bases at J; junction bases unmatched: 6. Germline V gene sequence: CDR1 ENHRY, CDR2 SYGVKD. The CDR3 bases are TGTGCCATCAGTGTAGACAGGGAAACTGGCTACACCTTC. Its protein is CAISVDRETGYTF.

The chain uses TRBV7-8 and TRBJ2-5, with a weak D call TRBD1 (6 bases). The germline V and J ends were trimmed by 5 bases and 6 bases, with 13 bases remaining between them. The CDR3 length is 13 residues. From germline, CDR1 is SGHVS and CDR2 FQNEAQ. This CDR3 is CASSIRQDQTQYF. CDR3 nucleotide sequence: TGTGCCAGCAGCATAAGACAGGATCAGACCCAGTACTTC.

The chain has TRBV7-9 and TRBJ2-2, with no clear D. Trimming took off 4 bases at V and 6 bases at J, with 3 bases between the two ends. The CDR3 is made up of 11 amino acids. Germline values: CDR1 SEHNR, CDR2 FQNEAQ (reference sequence). This chain's CDR3 is CASSSSGELFF. The DNA for the CDR3 is TGTGCCAGCAGCTCATCCGGGGAGCTGTTTTTT. Looking up the rest from reference TRBV7-9 and TRBJ2-2 gives the full variable domain: DTGVSQNPRHKITKRGQNVTFRCDPISEHNRLYWYRQTLGQGPEFLTYFQNEAQLEKSRLLSDRFSAERPKGSFSTLEIQRTEQGDSAMYLCASSSSGELFFGEGSRLTVL.

V usage is TRBV5-6 and J usage is TRBJ2-1; unclear D gene. CDR3 length: 12 amino acids. V shed 4 bases and J shed 4 bases, with 6 bases lying between them. Germline CDR1 and CDR2: SGHDT and YYEEEE. The CDR3 DNA sequence: TGTGCCAGCAGCCCACAATACAATGAGCAGTTCTTC. It encodes CASSPQYNEQFF. The whole variable domain, filled in from reference TRBV5-6 and TRBJ2-1, reads DAGVTQSPTHLIKTRGQQVTLRCSPKSGHDTVSWYQQALGQGPQFIFQYYEEEERQRGNFPDRFSGHQFPNYSSELNVNALLLGDSALYLCASSPQYNEQFFGPGTRLTVL.

The V and J genes are TRBV5-5 and TRBJ2-1; D gene ambiguous. CDR1 SGHKS and CDR2 YYEKEE come from the germline V gene (reference sequence). The CDR3 consists of 13 residues. Deletions cut 4 bases from V and 3 bases from J, with 8 bases between. The CDR3 DNA is TGTGCCAGCAGCCGTTCGGGCTACAATGAGCAGTTCTTC. Residues: CASSRSGYNEQFF. Filled out from reference TRBV5-5 and TRBJ2-1, the complete variable domain reads DAGVTQSPTHLIKTRGQQVTLRCSPISGHKSVSWYQQVLGQGPQFIFQYYEKEERGRGNFPDRFSARQFPNYSSELNVNALLLGDSALYLCASSRSGYNEQFFGPGTRLTVL.

This clone was detected once. This rearrangement joins TRBV30 to TRBJ1-1; the D is unclear. The V gene's germline CDR1 is GTSNPN and CDR2 SVGIG (reference sequence). V was shortened by 2 bases and J by 3 bases, with 10 bases between the two germline ends. The CDR3 consists of 13 residues. This chain's CDR3 is CAWSTREDTEAFF. The CDR3 nucleotides read TGTGCCTGGAGTACTCGGGAGGACACTGAAGCTTTCTTT.

The V gene is TRBV11-2, the J gene TRBJ2-1, with TRBD2 as a possible D gene (5 bases). V was cut by 3 bases and J by 0 bases, with 12 bases left in between. CDR1 SGHAT and CDR2 FQNNGV come from the germline V gene. The CDR3 sequence is 16 residues long. CDR3 bases: TGTGCCAGCAGCTTGAGGGTGGATAGCTCCTACAATGAGCAGTTCTTC. Translating gives CASSLRVDSSYNEQFF.

This clone was observed once. V and J are TRBV7-9 and TRBJ2-1; TRBD1 matches 8 bases. J gave up 7 bases and V 2 bases, and 10 bases lay outside the gene matches. In germline, CDR1 is SEHNR, CDR2 FQNEAQ (reference sequence). This CDR3 is 16 amino acids long. The CDR3, as DNA: TGTGCCAGCAGCTTACGGACAGGGCTTGGGGGGAATGAGCAGTTCTTC. Translating gives CASSLRTGLGGNEQFF. The full variable domain, with the rest looked up from reference TRBV7-9 and TRBJ2-1, is DTGVSQNPRHKITKRGQNVTFRCDPISEHNRLYWYRQTLGQGPEFLTYFQNEAQLEKSRLLSDRFSAERPKGSFSTLEIQRTEQGDSAMYLCASSLRTGLGGNEQFFGPGTRLTVL.

The J gene is TRBJ1-5, the V gene TRBV6-1; a weak D match, TRBD1 (5 bases). The CDR3 totals 14 residues. Between the trimmed V and J ends, which lost 3 bases and 5 bases, there was a span of 11 bases. Germline V gene sequence: CDR1 MNHNS, CDR2 SASEGT. CDR3: CASSEGGGYQPQHF. The CDR3, as DNA: TGTGCCAGCAGTGAGGGGGGAGGGTATCAGCCCCAGCATTTT.

This clone occurred a few times. The V call is TRBV10-3, the J call TRBJ2-7, with D possibly matching TRBD2 (5 bases). Trimming took 4 bases from V and 0 from J, leaving 16 bases between them. The CDR3 has 16 residues. CDR1 and CDR2 (germline): ENHRY, SYGVKD. The chain's CDR3 is CAISAPPEVGSYEQYF. In DNA form, the CDR3 reads TGTGCCATCAGTGCCCCCCCGGAGGTAGGCTCCTACGAGCAGTACTTC.

This chain uses TRBV7-9 with TRBJ2-7; 10 bases are shared with TRBD2. CDR1 SEHNR and CDR2 FQNEAQ come from the germline V gene (reference sequence). J was trimmed by 7 bases and V by 4 bases; bases with no gene match: 4. CDR3 length: 13 amino acids. In nucleotides, the CDR3 is TGTGCCAGCAGCTCTAGCGGGAGTGGAGAGCAGTACTTC. Translating gives CASSSSGSGEQYF.

V and J are TRBV7-9 and TRBJ2-1; a possible D gene is TRBD1 (5 bases). The CDR3 loop spans 15 amino acids. Germline CDR1 reads SEHNR; CDR2 reads FQNEAQ (reference sequence). Trimming cost V 1 base and J 7 bases, with 14 bases left between them. For the CDR3, the DNA is TGTGCCAGCAGCTTAGGTCAGGGTACCACGAATGAGCAGTTCTTC. It is translated as CASSLGQGTTNEQFF.

The rearrangement joins TRBV7-9 to TRBJ1-2, with D perhaps matching TRBD1 (5 bases). The CDR3 is made up of 15 amino acids. The V gene's germline CDR1 is SEHNR and CDR2 FQNEAQ (reference sequence). V dropped 1 base and J dropped 7 bases, with 16 bases sitting between them. The CDR3: CASSLDSQGGGGYTF. CDR3 coding DNA: TGTGCCAGCAGCTTAGATAGCCAGGGCGGTGGTGGCTACACCTTC.

The gene calls are TRBV19 and TRBJ2-5; 13 bases line up with TRBD2. After removal of 6 bases from V and 5 bases from J, the junction contained 6 bases not matched to a gene. Germline V gene lookup returns CDR1 LNHDA and CDR2 SQIVND (reference sequence). The CDR3 runs 15 residues. The DNA of the CDR3 is TGTGCCAGTAGATGGGGGACTAGCGGGGTGGAGACCCAGTACTTC. This translates into CASRWGTSGVETQYF.

This rearrangement joins TRBV28 to TRBJ2-7, with 7 bases aligning to TRBD1. From germline, CDR1 is MDHEN and CDR2 SYDVKM. The CDR3 has 20 amino acids. J lost 3 bases, V lost 5 bases, and 25 bases had no gene match. The CDR3 loop is CASSPRTGKETSLSIYEQYF. CDR3 coding DNA: TGTGCCAGCAGTCCCCGGACAGGAAAGGAGACCTCCCTATCCATCTACGAGCAGTACTTC. Drawing the rest from reference TRBV28 and TRBJ2-7, the complete variable domain is DVKVTQSSRYLVKRTGEKVFLECVQDMDHENMFWYRQDPGLGLRLIYFSYDVKMKEKGDIPEGYSVSREKKERFSLILESASTNQTSMYLCASSPRTGKETSLSIYEQYFGPGTRLTVT.

The chain employs TRBV7-2 and TRBJ2-2, with D tentatively TRBD2 (7 bases). The CDR3 length is 16 residues. V was shortened by 5 bases and J by 3 bases, with 16 bases between the two germline ends. Looked up from germline, CDR1 is SGHTA and CDR2 is FQGNSA. The CDR3 DNA is TGTGCCAGCAGCGGGGGGGGGCGCCTTTACACCGGGGAGCTGTTTTTT. Its translation is CASSGGGRLYTGELFF.

This clone has a single count. The V call is TRBV30, the J call TRBJ2-2, with TRBD1 matching 11 bases. Germline V lookup: CDR1 GTSNPN, CDR2 SVGIG (reference sequence). CDR3 size: 13 residues. The V segment lost 5 bases and the J segment 4 bases; nucleotides outside the gene matches: 0. CDR3 in DNA: TGTGCCTGGGGGACAGGGGGCACCGGGGAGCTGTTTTTT. Amino acids: CAWGTGGTGELFF.

The chain employs TRBV9 and TRBJ2-2; 8 nucleotides agree with TRBD2. V shed 0 bases and J 0 bases; nucleotides not matched to a gene: 16. CDR1 is SGDLS, CDR2 YYNGEE, per germline. The CDR3 runs to 21 residues. In DNA form, the CDR3 reads TGTGCCAGCAGCGTAGCATCCCCGTACGGGGGGGGGCGCGCGAACACCGGGGAGCTGTTTTTT. This encodes CASSVASPYGGGRANTGELFF.